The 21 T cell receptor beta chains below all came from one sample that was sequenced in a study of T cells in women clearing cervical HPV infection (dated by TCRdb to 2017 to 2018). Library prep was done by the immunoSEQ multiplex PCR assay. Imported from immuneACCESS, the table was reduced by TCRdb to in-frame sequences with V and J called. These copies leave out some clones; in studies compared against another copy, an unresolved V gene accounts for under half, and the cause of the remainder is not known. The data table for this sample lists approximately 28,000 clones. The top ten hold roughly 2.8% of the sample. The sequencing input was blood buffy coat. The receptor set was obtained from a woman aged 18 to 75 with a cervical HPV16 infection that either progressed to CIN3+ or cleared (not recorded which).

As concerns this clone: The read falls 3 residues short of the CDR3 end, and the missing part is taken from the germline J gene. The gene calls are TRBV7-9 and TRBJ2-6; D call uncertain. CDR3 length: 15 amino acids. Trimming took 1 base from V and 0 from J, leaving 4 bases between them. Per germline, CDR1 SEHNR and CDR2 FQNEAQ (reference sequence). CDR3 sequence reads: CASSLDSSGANVLTF. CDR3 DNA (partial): TGTGCCAGCAGCTTAGACAGCTCTGGGGCCAACGTC.

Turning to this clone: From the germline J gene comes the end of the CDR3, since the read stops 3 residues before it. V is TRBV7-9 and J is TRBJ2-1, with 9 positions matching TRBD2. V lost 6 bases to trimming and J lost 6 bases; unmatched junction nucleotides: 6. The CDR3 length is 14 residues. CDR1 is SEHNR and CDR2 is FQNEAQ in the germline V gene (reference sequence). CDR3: CASRGSGRGNEQFF. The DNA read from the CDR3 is TGTGCCAGCAGGGGTAGCGGGAGAGGCAATGAG.

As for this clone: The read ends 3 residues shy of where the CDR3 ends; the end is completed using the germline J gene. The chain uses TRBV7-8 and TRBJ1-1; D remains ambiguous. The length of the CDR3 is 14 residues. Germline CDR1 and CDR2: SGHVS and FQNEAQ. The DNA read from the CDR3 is TGTGCCAGCAGTCGTAGCGGAGGGTCCTCGGAA. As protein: CASSRSGGSSE. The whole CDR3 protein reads CASSRSGGSSEAFF. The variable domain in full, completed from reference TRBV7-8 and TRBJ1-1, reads GAGVSQSPRYKVAKRGQDVALRCDPISGHVSLFWYQQALGQGPEFLTYFQNEAQLDKSGLPSDRFFAERPEGSVSTLKIQRTQQEDSAVYLCASSRSGGSSEAFFGQGTRLTVV.

The sequenced CDR3 bases are TGCAGTGCCGGGACAGGGGCGGCAGGGAACTATGGC. Protein: CSAGTGAAGNYG. The CDR3, in full, reads CSAGTGAAGNYGYTF. The chain couples TRBV20-1 to TRBJ1-2, with 10 bases aligning to TRBD1. The DNA ends 3 residues before the CDR3 does, and the rest of the CDR3 is filled in from the germline J gene. V gave up 6 bases and J gave up 2 bases; unmatched junction bases: 9. This CDR3 contains 15 residues. Germline V gene lookup returns CDR1 DFQATT and CDR2 SNEGSKA (reference sequence).

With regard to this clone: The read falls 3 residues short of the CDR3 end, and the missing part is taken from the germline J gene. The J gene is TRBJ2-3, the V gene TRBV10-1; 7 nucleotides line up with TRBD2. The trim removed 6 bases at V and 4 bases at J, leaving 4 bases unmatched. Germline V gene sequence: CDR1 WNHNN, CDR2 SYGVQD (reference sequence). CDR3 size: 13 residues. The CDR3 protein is CASRPGLSDTQYF. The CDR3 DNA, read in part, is TGCGCCAGCAGGCCGGGACTATCAGATACG.

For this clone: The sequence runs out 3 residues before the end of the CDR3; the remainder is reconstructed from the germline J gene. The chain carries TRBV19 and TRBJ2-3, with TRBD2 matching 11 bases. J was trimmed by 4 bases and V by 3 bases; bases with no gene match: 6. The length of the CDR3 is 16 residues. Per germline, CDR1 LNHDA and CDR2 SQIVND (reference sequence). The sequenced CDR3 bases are TGTGCCAGTAGTATCGCGGCTAGCGGGGGGTCAGATACG. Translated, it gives CASSIAASGGSDT. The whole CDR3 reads CASSIAASGGSDTQYF.

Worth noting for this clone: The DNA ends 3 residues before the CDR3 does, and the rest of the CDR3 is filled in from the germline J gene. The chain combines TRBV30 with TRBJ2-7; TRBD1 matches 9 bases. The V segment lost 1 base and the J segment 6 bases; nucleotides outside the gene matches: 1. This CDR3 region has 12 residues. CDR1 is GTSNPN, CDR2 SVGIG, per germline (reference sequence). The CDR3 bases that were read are TGTGCCTGGAGTGGGACAGGGGCCGAG. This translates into CAWSGTGAE. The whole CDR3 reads CAWSGTGAEQYF.

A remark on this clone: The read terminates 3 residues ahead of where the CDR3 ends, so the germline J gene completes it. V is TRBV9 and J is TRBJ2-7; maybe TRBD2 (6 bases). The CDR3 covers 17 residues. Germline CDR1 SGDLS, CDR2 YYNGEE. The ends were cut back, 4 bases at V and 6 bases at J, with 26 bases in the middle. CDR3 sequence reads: CASSPYPGDSRGREQYF. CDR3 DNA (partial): TGTGCCAGCAGCCCCTACCCGGGGGACTCTCGCGGGCGCGAG.

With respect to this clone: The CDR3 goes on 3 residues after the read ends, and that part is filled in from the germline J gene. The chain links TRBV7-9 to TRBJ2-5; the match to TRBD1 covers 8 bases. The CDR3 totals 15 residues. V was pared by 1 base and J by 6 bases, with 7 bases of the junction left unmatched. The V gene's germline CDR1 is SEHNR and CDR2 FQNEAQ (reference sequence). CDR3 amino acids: CASSLVQGATQTQYF. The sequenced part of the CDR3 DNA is TGTGCCAGCAGCTTAGTTCAGGGGGCGACGCAGACC.

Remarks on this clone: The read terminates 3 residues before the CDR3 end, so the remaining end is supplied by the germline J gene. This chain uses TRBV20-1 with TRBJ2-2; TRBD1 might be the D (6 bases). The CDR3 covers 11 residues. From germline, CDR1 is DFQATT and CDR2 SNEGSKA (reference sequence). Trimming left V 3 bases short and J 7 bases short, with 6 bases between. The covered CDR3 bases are TGCAGTGCTAGCAGGGGCGGGGAG. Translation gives CSASRGGE. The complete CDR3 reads CSASRGGELFF.

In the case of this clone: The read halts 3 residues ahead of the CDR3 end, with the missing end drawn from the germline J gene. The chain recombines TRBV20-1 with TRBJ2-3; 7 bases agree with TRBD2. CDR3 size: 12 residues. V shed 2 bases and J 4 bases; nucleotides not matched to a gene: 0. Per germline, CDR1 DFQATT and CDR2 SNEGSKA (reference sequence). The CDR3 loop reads CSARLAADTQYF. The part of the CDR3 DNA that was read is TGCAGTGCTAGACTAGCGGCAGATACG.

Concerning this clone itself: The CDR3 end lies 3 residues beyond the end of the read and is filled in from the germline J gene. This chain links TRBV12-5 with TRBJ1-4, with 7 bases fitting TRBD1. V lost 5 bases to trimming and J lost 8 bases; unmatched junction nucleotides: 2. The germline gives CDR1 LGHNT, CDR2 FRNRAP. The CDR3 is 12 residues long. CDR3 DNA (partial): TGTGCTAGTGGTCAGGGGGGAGAAAAA. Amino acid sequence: CASGQGGEK. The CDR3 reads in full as CASGQGGEKLFF.

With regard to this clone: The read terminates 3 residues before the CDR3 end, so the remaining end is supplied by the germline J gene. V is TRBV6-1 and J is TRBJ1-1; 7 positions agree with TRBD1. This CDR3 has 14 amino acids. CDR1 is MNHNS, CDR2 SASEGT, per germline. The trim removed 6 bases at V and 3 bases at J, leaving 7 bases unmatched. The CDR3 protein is CASSERQGYTEAFF. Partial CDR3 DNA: TGTGCCAGCAGCGAACGACAGGGATACACTGAA.

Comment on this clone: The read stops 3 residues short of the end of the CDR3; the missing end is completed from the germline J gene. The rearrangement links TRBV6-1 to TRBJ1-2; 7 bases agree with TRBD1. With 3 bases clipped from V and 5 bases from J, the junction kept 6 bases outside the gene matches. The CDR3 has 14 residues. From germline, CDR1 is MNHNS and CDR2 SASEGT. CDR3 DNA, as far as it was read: TGTGCCAGCAGTGAGGGGGACAGTTCTTATGGC. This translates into CASSEGDSSYG. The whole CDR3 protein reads CASSEGDSSYGYTF.

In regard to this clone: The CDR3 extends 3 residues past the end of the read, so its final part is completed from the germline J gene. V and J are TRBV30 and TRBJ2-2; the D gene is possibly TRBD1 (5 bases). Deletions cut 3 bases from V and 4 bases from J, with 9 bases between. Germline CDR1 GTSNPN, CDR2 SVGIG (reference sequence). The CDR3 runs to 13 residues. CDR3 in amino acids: CAWRGQGTGELFF. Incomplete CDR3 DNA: TGTGCCTGGAGGGGCCAGGGCACCGGGGAG. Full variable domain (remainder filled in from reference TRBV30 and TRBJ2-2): SQTIHQWPATLVQPVGSPLSLECTVEGTSNPNLYWYRQAAGRGLQLLFYSVGIGQISSEVPQNLSASRPQDRQFILSSKKLLLSDSGFYLCAWRGQGTGELFFGEGSRLTVL.

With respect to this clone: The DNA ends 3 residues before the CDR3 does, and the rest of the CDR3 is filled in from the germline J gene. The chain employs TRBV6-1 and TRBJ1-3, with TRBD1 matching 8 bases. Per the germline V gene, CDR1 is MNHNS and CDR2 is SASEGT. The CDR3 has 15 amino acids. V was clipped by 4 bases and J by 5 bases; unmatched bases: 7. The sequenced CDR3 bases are TGTGCCAGCAGTGCGATGGACAGGGTTCGAAACACC. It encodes CASSAMDRVRNT. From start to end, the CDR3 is CASSAMDRVRNTIYF.

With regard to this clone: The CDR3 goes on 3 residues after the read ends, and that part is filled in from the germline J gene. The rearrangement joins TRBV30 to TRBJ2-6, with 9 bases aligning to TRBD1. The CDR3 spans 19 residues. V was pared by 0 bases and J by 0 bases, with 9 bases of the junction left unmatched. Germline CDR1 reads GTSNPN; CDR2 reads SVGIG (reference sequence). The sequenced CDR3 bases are TGTGCCTGGAGTGTACCAACATGGGACAGGGTCTCTGGGGCCAACGTC. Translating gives CAWSVPTWDRVSGANV. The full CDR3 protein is CAWSVPTWDRVSGANVLTF.

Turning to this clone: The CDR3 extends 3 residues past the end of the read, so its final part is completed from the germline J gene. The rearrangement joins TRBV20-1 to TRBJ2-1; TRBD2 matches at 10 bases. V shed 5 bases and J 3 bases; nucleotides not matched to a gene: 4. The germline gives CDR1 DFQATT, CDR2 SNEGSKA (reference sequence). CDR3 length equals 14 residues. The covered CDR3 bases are TGCAGTGCTCCGAGCGGGAGGGACTACAATGAG. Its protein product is CSAPSGRDYNE. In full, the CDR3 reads CSAPSGRDYNEQFF.

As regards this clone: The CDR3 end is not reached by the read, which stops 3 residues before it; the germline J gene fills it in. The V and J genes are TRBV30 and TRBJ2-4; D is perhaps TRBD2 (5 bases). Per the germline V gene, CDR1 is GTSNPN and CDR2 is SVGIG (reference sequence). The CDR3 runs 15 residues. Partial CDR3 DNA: TGTGCCTGGAGTTTATCGGACTTACGGAACTATGGT. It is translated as CAWSLSDLRNYG. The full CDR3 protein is CAWSLSDLRNYGQYF.

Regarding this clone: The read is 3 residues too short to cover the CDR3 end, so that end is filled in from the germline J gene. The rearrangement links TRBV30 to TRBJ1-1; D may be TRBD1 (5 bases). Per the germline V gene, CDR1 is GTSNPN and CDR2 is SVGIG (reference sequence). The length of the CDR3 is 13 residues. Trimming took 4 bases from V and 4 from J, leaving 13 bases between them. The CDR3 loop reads CAWTVGLRTEAFF. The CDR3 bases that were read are TGTGCCTGGACAGTGGGGCTCCGCACTGAA. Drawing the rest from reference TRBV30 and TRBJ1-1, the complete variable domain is SQTIHQWPATLVQPVGSPLSLECTVEGTSNPNLYWYRQAAGRGLQLLFYSVGIGQISSEVPQNLSASRPQDRQFILSSKKLLLSDSGFYLCAWTVGLRTEAFFGQGTRLTVV.

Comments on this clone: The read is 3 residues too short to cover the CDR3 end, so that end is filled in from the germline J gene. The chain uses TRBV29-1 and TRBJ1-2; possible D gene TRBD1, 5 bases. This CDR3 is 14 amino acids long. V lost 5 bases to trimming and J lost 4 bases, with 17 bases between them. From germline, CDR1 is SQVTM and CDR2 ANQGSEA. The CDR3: CSVSLTESSYGYTF. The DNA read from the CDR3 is TGCAGCGTTTCCCTGACAGAATCGTCCTATGGC.